These T cell receptor beta chains were read from a single sample in a study of blood T cell repertoires in COVID-19. TCRdb's copy holds only in-frame clones and misses some; the assay was immunoSEQ multiplex PCR. The sample lists 200,000 to 300,000 clones, about nine tenths occurring once. Material for sequencing was peripheral blood. Receptors originate from a person aged 18 to 29 with COVID-19, enrolled during active disease. Both conserved end residues are part of each CDR3. The D gene is left open where the match is weak. Clone sizes are given selectively: once, few, many, or a class where the clone is expanded.

clone_size d_call j_call v_call cdr3_nt cdr3_aa
NA NA TRBJ2-7 TRBV5-1 TGCGCCAGCAGCTTGGTGGGGGGTGGATCCTACGAGCAGTACTTC CASSLVGGGSYEQYF
few NA TRBJ2-1 TRBV21-1 TGTGCCAGCAGCAAAGGGACTAGCGGGAGGGCCTTCTACAATGAGCAGTTCTTC CASSKGTSGRAFYNEQFF
NA TRBD2 TRBJ2-7 TRBV5-6 TGTGCCAGCAGCTTGGGGGTAGGCGGGAGGGCCTACGAGCAGTACTTC CASSLGVGGRAYEQYF
NA TRBD2 TRBJ2-1 TRBV14 TGTGCCAGCAGCCTACTAGCGGGAGGGGCAAATGAGCAGTTCTTC CASSLLAGGANEQFF
NA NA TRBJ2-7 TRBV29-1 TGCAGCGTTGCCGCGGCTAACGAGCAGTACTTC CSVAAANEQYF
once NA TRBJ1-5 TRBV3-1/TRBV3-2 TGTGCCAGCAGCCAAGAAGGGGGGGAAGTAGGTCAGCCCCAGCATTTT CASSQEGGEVGQPQHF
NA NA TRBJ1-6 TRBV3-1/TRBV3-2 TGTGCCAGCAGCCAAGGAGGGAGCTCCTATAATTCACCCCTCCACTTT CASSQGGSSYNSPLHF
NA NA TRBJ1-6 TRBV30 TGTGCCTGGAGTGTAGCAGGGTTTAATTCACCCCTCCACTTT CAWSVAGFNSPLHF
few NA TRBJ1-4 TRBV25-1 TGTGCCAGCAGCGGTCGCAATAATGAAAAACTGTTTTTT CASSGRNNEKLFF
NA TRBD2 TRBJ2-5 TRBV6-5 TGTGCCAGCAGGGGACTAGCCCAAGAGACCCAGTACTTC CASRGLAQETQYF
NA TRBD1 TRBJ2-3 TRBV10-3 TGTGCCATCAGTGCGGGACAGGTGACCACAGATACGCAGTATTTT CAISAGQVTTDTQYF
once NA TRBJ1-4 TRBV30 TGTGCCTGGCGCCCTTTGCAGGGGCCCCATAATGAAAAACTGTTTTTT CAWRPLQGPHNEKLFF
NA NA TRBJ2-1 TRBV19 TGTGCCAGTAGCCCAGCTGCCGGGAGCTACAATGAGCAGTTCTTC CASSPAAGSYNEQFF
NA NA TRBJ1-4 TRBV7-2 TGTGCCAGCAGCTTCTCCGGGACAACAGAAAAACTGTTTTTT CASSFSGTTEKLFF
NA TRBD2 TRBJ2-7 TRBV5-1 TGCGCCAGCAGCTTGGGCAGCGGGAGCTACGAGCAGTACTTC CASSLGSGSYEQYF
few TRBD1 TRBJ1-1 TRBV28 TGTGCCAGCAGGCAAGCAGGGGGGATAACTGAAGCTTTCTTT CASRQAGGITEAFF
NA TRBD1 TRBJ2-7 TRBV28 TGTGCCAGCAGTTTAGAGTTGAAGGGGGCGGTCTACGAGCAGTACTTC CASSLELKGAVYEQYF
NA TRBD2 TRBJ2-1 TRBV24-1 TGTGCCACCAGTGGGAGGGGAGGGGTATACAATGAGCAGTTCTTC CATSGRGGVYNEQFF
NA TRBD1 TRBJ2-7 TRBV5-8 TGTGCCAGCAGCTCGGGACAGATGGCCTCCTACGAGCAGTACTTC CASSSGQMASYEQYF
NA NA TRBJ1-2 TRBV5-1 TGCGCCAGCAGCTTGGACAGGCCCGACATTTATGGCTACACCTTC CASSLDRPDIYGYTF
NA TRBD1 TRBJ1-1 TRBV19 TGTGCCAGTACCAACAGGGGGTTGAACACTGAAGCTTTCTTT CASTNRGLNTEAFF
NA TRBD1 TRBJ1-2 TRBV7-2 TGTGCCAGCAGCTTCGCGGTGACAGGGGGCATAGGGGGCTACACCTTC CASSFAVTGGIGGYTF